The 5 T cell receptor beta chains below all came from one sample that was sequenced in a study of T cell responses to AZD1222 COVID-19 vaccine. TCRdb keeps only in-frame clones here, not all; method: immunoSEQ multiplex PCR. The sample contains approximately 130,000 clones, 90% of which appear only once. The sample was peripheral blood, taken on day 0 of AZD1222 vaccination. The receptors were gathered from an adult in good health.

The chain is built from TRBV28 and TRBJ2-1; D gene ambiguous. V was trimmed by 7 bases and J by 10 bases, leaving 20 bases between them. CDR3 length: 14 amino acids. Germline V lookup: CDR1 MDHEN, CDR2 SYDVKM. In DNA, the CDR3 is TGTGCCAGCACCCCTAGGGTCTGGGTTAGAGAGCAGTTCTTC. Protein product: CASTPRVWVREQFF.

Here the CDR3 DNA reads TGTGCCAGCAGCTTAGCCCTACGACAGGGGAAGGCCGAAAGGCCGCAGTTCTTC. Translating it yields CASSLALRQGKAERPQFF. The chain couples TRBV7-8 to TRBJ2-1, with TRBD1 matching 8 bases. Germline V CDR1 and CDR2: SGHVS, FQNEAQ. CDR3 length: 18 residues. V gave up 0 bases and J gave up 12 bases; unmatched junction bases: 19.

This chain joins TRBV6-5 and TRBJ1-1, with no clear D. This CDR3 comprises 15 residues. Trimming cost V 5 bases and J 0 bases, with 13 bases left between them. CDR1 and CDR2 from the germline V gene are MNHEY and SVGAGI. The CDR3 region has the DNA TGTGCCAGCAGTCCCACGCGGGGAGTGAACACTGAAGCTTTCTTT. Translating it yields CASSPTRGVNTEAFF.

CDR3 amino acids: CASSQIAGNVGELFF. The CDR3 DNA reads as TGTGCCAGCAGCCAGATAGCGGGAAATGTCGGGGAGCTGTTTTTT. This chain connects TRBV7-3 to TRBJ2-2, with 8 bases matching TRBD2. Germline CDR1 reads SGHTA; CDR2 reads FQGTGA. The CDR3 length is 15 residues. Trimming took 5 bases from V and 7 from J; bases not matched to a gene: 9.

In DNA form, the CDR3 reads TGCAGCGTTGAAGGGCCCCACAGGGGAGATACGCAGTATTTT. The encoded protein is CSVEGPHRGDTQYF. The V call is TRBV29-1, the J call TRBJ2-3; 7 bases agree with TRBD1. V lost 1 base, J lost 5 bases, and 6 bases stayed unmatched. There are 14 residues in the CDR3. Germline V gene sequence: CDR1 SQVTM, CDR2 ANQGSEA.